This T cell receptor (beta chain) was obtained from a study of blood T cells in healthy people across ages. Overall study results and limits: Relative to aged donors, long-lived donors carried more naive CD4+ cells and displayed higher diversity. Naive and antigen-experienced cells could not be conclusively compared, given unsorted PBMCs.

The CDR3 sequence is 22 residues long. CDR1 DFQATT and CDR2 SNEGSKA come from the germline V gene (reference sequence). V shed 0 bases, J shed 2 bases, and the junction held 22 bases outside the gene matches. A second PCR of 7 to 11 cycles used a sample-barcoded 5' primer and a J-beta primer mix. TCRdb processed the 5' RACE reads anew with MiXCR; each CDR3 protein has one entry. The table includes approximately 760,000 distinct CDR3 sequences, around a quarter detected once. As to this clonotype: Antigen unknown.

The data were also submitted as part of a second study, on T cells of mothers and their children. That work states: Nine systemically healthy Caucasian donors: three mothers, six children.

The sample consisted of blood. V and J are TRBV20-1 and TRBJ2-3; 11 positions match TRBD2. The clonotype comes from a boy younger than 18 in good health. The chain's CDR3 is CSARDPFLLAGGAESITDTQYF. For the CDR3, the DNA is TGCAGTGCTAGAGACCCCTTTCTATTAGCGGGAGGGGCCGAATCCATCACAGATACGCAGTATTTT.